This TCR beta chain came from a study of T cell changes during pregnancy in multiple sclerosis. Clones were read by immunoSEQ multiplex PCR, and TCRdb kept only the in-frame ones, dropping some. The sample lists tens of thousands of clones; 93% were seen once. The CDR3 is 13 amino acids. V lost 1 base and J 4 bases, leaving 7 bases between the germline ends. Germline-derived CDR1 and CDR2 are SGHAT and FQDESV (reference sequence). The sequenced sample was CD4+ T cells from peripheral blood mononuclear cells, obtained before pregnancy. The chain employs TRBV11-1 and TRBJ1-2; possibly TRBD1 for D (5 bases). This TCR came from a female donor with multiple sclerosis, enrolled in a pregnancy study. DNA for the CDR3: TGTGCCAGCAGCTTAGACAGGTTCTATGGCTACACCTTC. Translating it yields CASSLDRFYGYTF.